These T cell receptor beta chains were read from a single sample in a study of OX40 agonist ivuxolimab in advanced cancers. Sequenced by immunoSEQ multiplex PCR; TCRdb stores in-frame clones only, minus some. In the table there are tens of thousands of clones, around 88% of which are singletons. The sample here was CD4+ or CD8+ T cells sorted from blood, taken in a trial of the OX40 agonist ivuxolimab. The receptors were sampled from an adult with an advanced solid tumor such as melanoma, head and neck, liver or kidney cancer. Each CDR3 is given with its conserved first and last residue. D genes are given only for firm matches. Size is omitted from some rows. Given values are once, few, many or a class for expanded clones.

d_gene,j_gene,v_gene,abundance,CDR3aa,CDR3nt
.,TRBJ2-1,TRBV5-6,.,CASSLGGYPSSYNEQFF,TGTGCCAGCAGCTTGGGAGGTTACCCTAGCTCCTACAATGAGCAGTTCTTC
.,TRBJ2-2,TRBV30,.,CAWDPGTRGGELFF,TGTGCCTGGGATCCCGGGACTCGAGGGGGGGAGCTGTTTTTT
.,TRBJ2-2,TRBV21-1,.,CASSKVVRIDTGELFF,TGTGCCAGCAGCAAAGTTGTCAGGATTGACACCGGGGAGCTGTTTTTT
.,TRBJ1-1,TRBV5-5,.,CASSLVDRWNTEAFF,TGTGCCAGCAGCTTGGTAGACAGATGGAACACTGAAGCTTTCTTT
TRBD2,TRBJ2-1,TRBV7-8,.,CASSRGLADNEQFF,TGTGCCAGCAGTCGGGGACTAGCGGACAATGAGCAGTTCTTC
.,TRBJ2-5,TRBV6-5,.,CASSSPTETQYF,TGTGCCAGCAGTTCCCCGACAGAGACCCAGTACTTC
.,TRBJ2-1,TRBV6-6,.,CASSYNDNNEQFF,TGTGCCAGCAGTTACAACGACAACAATGAGCAGTTCTTC
TRBD1,TRBJ1-5,TRBV6-1,.,CASSAGQGNQPQHF,TGTGCCAGCAGCGCCGGACAGGGTAATCAGCCCCAGCATTTT
.,TRBJ2-1,TRBV28,.,CASSSSDREYNEQFF,.
.,TRBJ2-1,TRBV6-5,.,CASSYSAAGSYNEQFF,TGTGCCAGCAGTTACTCCGCCGCTGGCTCCTACAATGAGCAGTTCTTC
.,TRBJ2-1,TRBV5-1,.,CASSLGRTRSYNEQFF,TGCGCCAGCAGCTTGGGAAGGACAAGAAGCTACAATGAGCAGTTCTTC
.,TRBJ2-7,TRBV11-3,.,CASSLIGFEQYF,TGTGCCAGCAGCCTCATCGGGTTCGAGCAGTACTTC
TRBD1,TRBJ1-1,TRBV13,.,CASSLTGGAFF,TGTGCCAGCAGCCTTACAGGGGGGGCTTTCTTT
TRBD1,TRBJ2-2,TRBV20-1,once,CSAQGDGELFF,TGCAGTGCTCAGGGGGACGGGGAGCTGTTTTTT
.,TRBJ2-3,TRBV11-2,.,CASSFGTSTDTQYF,TGTGCCAGCAGCTTTGGGACTAGCACAGATACGCAGTATTTT